The T cell receptor (beta chain) under discussion was sequenced for a study of PD-1 blockade in classical Hodgkin lymphoma. V lost 6 bases and J lost 5; bases outside the gene matches: 9. The CDR3 sequence is 14 residues long. Germline CDR1 SGHRS, CDR2 YFSETQ. Sequencing used immunoSEQ multiplex PCR; TCRdb keeps in-frame clones, though not all of them. Seen here are some 16,000 clones, about nine tenths observed once, and the top ten hold roughly 0.5%. Time point of the sample: newly diagnosed, previously untreated cHL patient sample. By magnetic negative selection, CD4+ T cells were purified from thawed PBMCs.

The sequenced material came from CD4+ T cells from blood. The rearrangement links TRBV5-1 to TRBJ2-7; 9 bases match TRBD2. The TCR was taken from a human donor with classical Hodgkin lymphoma. The CDR3 reads CASKRREGRHEQYF. The CDR3 DNA is TGCGCCAGCAAAAGGCGGGAGGGCCGCCACGAGCAGTACTTC.